One and the same sample provided the 12 T cell receptor beta chains below, sequenced in a study of T cells after yellow fever vaccination. TCRdb ran MiXCR on the 5' RACE reads and lists one entry per CDR3 protein. The data contain about 130,000 distinct CDR3 sequences, 5% to 8% of them seen just once; the ten biggest clones take up approximately 0.67%. The sequencing used CD4+ T cells sorted from PBMCs, collected 10 days after the yellow fever booster vaccination. All receptors come from a man younger than 45 who received the YFV17D yellow fever vaccine.

This clonotype came up many times. The rearrangement joins TRBV7-2 to TRBJ2-1; TRBD1 matches at 9 bases. The CDR3 has 13 residues. With 6 bases clipped from V and 6 bases from J, the junction kept 3 bases outside the gene matches. In germline, CDR1 is SGHTA, CDR2 FQGNSA. In DNA, the CDR3 is TGTGCCAGCAGGGGACAGGGAGCCAATGAGCAGTTCTTC. This sequence encodes CASRGQGANEQFF.

The table lists this clonotype with many counts. The CDR3 DNA sequence: TGTGCCAGCAGCCAACTGGACGAGCTCAATGAGCAGTTCTTC. Translated, it gives CASSQLDELNEQFF. The chain has TRBV14 and TRBJ2-1; no clear D gene. V dropped 2 bases and J dropped 6 bases, with 11 bases sitting between them. Germline V gives CDR1 SGHDN, CDR2 FVKESK. The CDR3 covers 14 residues.

V gene TRBV18 combines with J gene TRBJ1-1; no clear D. This CDR3 region has 13 residues. In germline, CDR1 is KGHSH, CDR2 LQKENI. V gave up 2 bases and J gave up 0 bases, with 4 bases separating them. The CDR3 here is CASSPGMNTEAFF. Here the CDR3 DNA reads TGTGCCAGCTCACCAGGAATGAACACTGAAGCTTTCTTT.

This clonotype occurred many times. The genes are TRBV29-1 and TRBJ2-3, with D possibly called TRBD1 or TRBD2 (5 bases each). The CDR3 sequence is 14 residues long. Deletions cut 7 bases from V and 2 bases from J, with 16 bases between. CDR1 is SQVTM and CDR2 is ANQGSEA in the germline V gene. The CDR3 sequence: CSALTGTDTDTQYF. The CDR3 region has the DNA TGCAGCGCCCTGACCGGGACCGACACAGATACGCAGTATTTT.

At least ten counts were recorded for this clonotype. CDR3 sequence: CASSQGGQIYGYTF. As DNA, the CDR3 is TGCGCCAGCAGCCAAGGGGGACAGATCTATGGCTACACCTTC. The chain recombines TRBV4-3 with TRBJ1-2; 7 positions match TRBD1. Germline assignment: CDR1 LGHNA and CDR2 YSLEER. The CDR3 spans 14 residues. V shed 1 base, J shed 4 bases, and the junction held 3 bases outside the gene matches.

In its sample, this clonotype was seen many times. V and J are TRBV9 and TRBJ2-1; 8 nucleotides agree with TRBD2. V was clipped by 4 bases and J by 5 bases; unmatched bases: 5. The CDR3 consists of 14 residues. CDR1 and CDR2 (germline): SGDLS, YYNGEE. This CDR3 reads CASSPGTRHNEQFF. The CDR3 DNA is TGTGCCAGCAGCCCCGGGACTAGACACAATGAGCAGTTCTTC.

Regarding this clonotype: A read error may explain this, as a much larger clone is one base away. The J gene is TRBJ2-3, the V gene TRBV20-1; 10 bases agree with TRBD1. The CDR3 loop spans 17 amino acids. The V gene's germline CDR1 is DFQATT and CDR2 SNEGSKA (reference sequence). CDR3 DNA: TGCAGCACCGGGACAGGGGACGTAGCGGGGCCAACAGATACGCAGTATTTT. Residues: CSTGTGDVAGPTDTQYF.

This clonotype was seen ten or more times. This chain uses TRBV5-1 with TRBJ2-1; D is ambiguous. V was cut by 0 bases and J by 7 bases, with 5 bases left in between. This CDR3 region has 12 residues. Germline CDR1 is SGHRS and CDR2 is YFSETQ. The DNA of the CDR3 is TGCGCCAGCAGCTTGGCCTTAAATGAGCAGTTCTTC. Residues: CASSLALNEQFF.

In this sample, this clonotype turned up many times. The genes are TRBV19 and TRBJ2-1, with D possibly being TRBD2 (6 bases). The CDR3 contains 13 residues. The germline V gene encodes CDR1 LNHDA and CDR2 SQIVND (reference sequence). Trimming stripped 2 bases from V and 8 bases from J, with 10 bases between. The chain's CDR3 is CASSIFWEDEQFF. CDR3 in DNA: TGTGCCAGTAGTATATTCTGGGAGGATGAGCAGTTCTTC.

In its sample, this clonotype was seen a few times. The gene calls are TRBV20-1 and TRBJ2-5; 7 bases are a match to TRBD1. This CDR3 has 15 residues. Germline lookup yields CDR1 DFQATT and CDR2 SNEGSKA (reference sequence). The J segment lost 2 bases and the V segment lost 6 bases, leaving 12 bases of the junction unmatched. This CDR3 is CSAPIPGQLQETQYF. CDR3 DNA sequence: TGCAGTGCCCCAATTCCGGGACAGTTACAAGAGACCCAGTACTTC.

There are a few counts of this clonotype. The rearrangement links TRBV18 to TRBJ2-7; D not resolved. Germline V gene lookup returns CDR1 KGHSH and CDR2 LQKENI. This CDR3 is built from 15 residues. Trimming left V 3 bases short and J 0 bases short, with 12 bases between. This chain's CDR3 is CASSPTLESSYEQYF. Here the CDR3 DNA reads TGTGCCAGCTCACCCACATTGGAAAGCTCCTACGAGCAGTACTTC.

This clonotype was seen a handful of times. The chain has TRBV6-2 or TRBV6-3 and TRBJ1-5; D is unclear. There are 13 residues in the CDR3. Germline values: CDR1 MNHEY, CDR2 SVGEGT. Trimming took off 6 bases at V and 3 bases at J, with 9 bases between the two ends. The DNA of the CDR3 is TGTGCCAGCAGCCTAGAATTCAATCAGCCCCAGCATTTT. Translation: CASSLEFNQPQHF.